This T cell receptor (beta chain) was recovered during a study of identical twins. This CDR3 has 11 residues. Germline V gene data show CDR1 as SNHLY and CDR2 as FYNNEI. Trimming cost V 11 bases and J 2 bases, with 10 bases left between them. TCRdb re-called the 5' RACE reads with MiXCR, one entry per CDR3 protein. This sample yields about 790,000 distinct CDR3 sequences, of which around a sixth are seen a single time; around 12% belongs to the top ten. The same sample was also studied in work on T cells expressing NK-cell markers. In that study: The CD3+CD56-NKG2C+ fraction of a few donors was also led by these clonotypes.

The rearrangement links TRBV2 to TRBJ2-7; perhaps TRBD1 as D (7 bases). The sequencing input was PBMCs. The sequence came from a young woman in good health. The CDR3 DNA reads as TGTGCCGGAGGGACAGCCTACGAGCAGTACTTC. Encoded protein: CAGGTAYEQYF.